These 10 T cell receptor beta chains share one sample of origin, sequenced in a study of cytomegalovirus exposure and HLA in healthy donors. 13 Jbeta primers and 60 Vbeta primers were used for the PCR. Produced via immunoSEQ multiplex PCR; TCRdb's table is partial and in-frame only. The table shows 150,000 to 170,000 clones, with about 85% occurring only once. The source material was PBMCs. The receptors originated from a man under 40 in good health and CMV-seropositive.

The rearrangement uses TRBV6-5 and TRBJ1-2, with a weak D call TRBD1 (6 bases). The CDR3 covers 15 residues. Trimming took off 5 bases at V and 2 bases at J, with 15 bases between the two ends. Germline V gives CDR1 MNHEY, CDR2 SVGAGI. In nucleotides, the CDR3 is TGTGCCAGCAGTATGGACAGCCTCGGAAACTATGGCTACACCTTC. Protein sequence: CASSMDSLGNYGYTF.

The chain has TRBV21-1 and TRBJ1-5; TRBD1 is the table's D call, not checked against the DNA. TRBV21-1 is annotated as a pseudogene. CDR3 length: 15 residues. Here the CDR3 reads CASNPGQGAFQPQHF. The CDR3 bases are TGTGCCAGCAATCCGGGACAGGGGGCTTTTCAGCCCCAGCATTTT.

The sample holds a few counts of this clone. The same CDR3 is also encoded by other DNA sequences in this sample. V usage is TRBV7-2 and J usage is TRBJ1-3; TRBD1 matches 9 bases. Germline loops: CDR1 SGHTA, CDR2 FQGNSA. J was trimmed by 4 bases and V by 5 bases; bases with no gene match: 6. The length of the CDR3 is 15 residues. CDR3 sequence: CASSPDRGQGNTIYF. CDR3 DNA sequence: TGTGCCAGCAGCCCGGACAGGGGTCAAGGAAACACCATATATTTT. Filled out from reference TRBV7-2 and TRBJ1-3, the complete variable domain reads GAGVSQSPSNKVTEKGKDVELRCDPISGHTALYWYRQSLGQGLEFLIYFQGNSAPDKSGLPSDRFSAERTGGSVSTLTIQRTQQEDSAVYLCASSPDRGQGNTIYFGEGSWLTVV.

This clone was observed a handful of times. The V call is TRBV7-2, the J call TRBJ2-1; 12 bases match TRBD2. Germline loops: CDR1 SGHTA, CDR2 FQGNSA. This CDR3 spans 15 amino acids. The trim removed 6 bases at V and 6 bases at J, leaving 6 bases unmatched. The CDR3 loop reads CASSLAGGPLNEQFF. DNA for the CDR3: TGTGCCAGCAGTCTAGCGGGAGGGCCCCTCAATGAGCAGTTCTTC.

The J gene is TRBJ2-7, the V gene TRBV27; perhaps TRBD1 as D (6 bases). Trimming removed 6 bases at V and 12 bases at J, with 15 bases between. The CDR3 totals 11 residues. Looked up from germline, CDR1 is MNHEY and CDR2 is SMNVEV (reference sequence). CDR3 sequence: CASRSGVVWYF. For the CDR3, the DNA is TGTGCCAGCAGGTCAGGGGTAGTTTGGTACTTC.

This clone was counted a few times. The chain employs TRBV14 and TRBJ2-5; 10 positions agree with TRBD2. The CDR3 totals 16 residues. CDR1 is SGHDN and CDR2 is FVKESK in the germline V gene. V lost 4 bases to trimming and J lost 5 bases; unmatched junction nucleotides: 10. In DNA form, the CDR3 reads TGTGCCAGCAGCCGGACTAGCGGTCAAGGGAAGGAGACCCAGTACTTC. This codes for CASSRTSGQGKETQYF.

V usage is TRBV9 and J usage is TRBJ2-6; 8 nucleotides line up with TRBD1. The CDR3 runs to 15 residues. Germline lookup yields CDR1 SGDLS and CDR2 YYNGEE. After removal of 4 bases from V and 4 bases from J, the junction contained 4 bases not matched to a gene. Written as DNA, the CDR3 is TGTGCCAGCAGCCCGGACAGGGCCGGGGCCAACGTCCTGACTTTC. Its translation: CASSPDRAGANVLTF.

This clone appeared a few times. The chain has TRBV27 and TRBJ1-1, with 8 bases identical to TRBD1. Germline loops: CDR1 MNHEY, CDR2 SMNVEV (reference sequence). Trimming took 5 bases from V and 4 from J; bases not matched to a gene: 6. The CDR3 has 14 residues. The CDR3 sequence is CASSQRQGITEAFF. The CDR3 nucleotides read TGTGCCAGCAGTCAAAGACAGGGGATCACTGAAGCTTTCTTT.

The chain links TRBV5-5 to TRBJ2-5; 9 bases are shared with TRBD2. V lost 1 base, J lost 1 base, and 2 bases stayed unmatched. The CDR3 covers 15 residues. Looked up from germline, CDR1 is SGHKS and CDR2 is YYEKEE (reference sequence). The DNA for the CDR3 is TGTGCCAGCAGCTTGTTACTAGCGGGCCAAGAGACCCAGTACTTC. It encodes CASSLLLAGQETQYF.

This clone was detected once. This chain uses TRBV19 with TRBJ2-7; D call uncertain. This CDR3 contains 13 residues. Between the trimmed V and J ends, which lost 1 base and 0 bases, there was a span of 4 bases. From germline, CDR1 is LNHDA and CDR2 SQIVND (reference sequence). The CDR3 DNA reads as TGTGCCAGTAGTATAGGTATCTCCTACGAGCAGTACTTC. Protein sequence: CASSIGISYEQYF. The full variable domain, rest sourced from reference TRBV19 and TRBJ2-7, is DGGITQSPKYLFRKEGQNVTLSCEQNLNHDAMYWYRQDPGQGLRLIYYSQIVNDFQKGDIAEGYSVSREKKESFPLTVTSAQKNPTAFYLCASSIGISYEQYFGPGTRLTVT.